A single sample gave rise to the 12 T cell receptor beta chains below, sequenced in a study of blood T cell repertoires in COVID-19. Profiling relied on immunoSEQ multiplex PCR, and the TCRdb table lists in-frame clones only, not all of them. The data hold about 58,000 clones, with 85% observed a single time. Sequences were obtained from peripheral blood. The source is a human donor in a cohort sampled during active COVID-19.

The chain is built from TRBV6-1 and TRBJ1-2, with TRBD1 matching 9 bases. Germline CDR1 and CDR2: MNHNS and SASEGT. With V trimmed by 4 bases and J by 0 bases, 12 bases remained unmatched. The CDR3 totals 18 residues. The CDR3 loop reads CASSVRQGVADSNYGYTF. The DNA of the CDR3 is TGTGCCAGCAGTGTAAGACAGGGGGTTGCGGATTCTAACTATGGCTACACCTTC.

This clone is medium-sized. The chain recombines TRBV12-3 or TRBV12-4 with TRBJ2-7, with 7 bases matching TRBD1. The CDR3 extends over 12 amino acids. V lost 3 bases to trimming and J lost 11 bases; unmatched junction nucleotides: 7. The CDR3 loop is CASSFTTDREYF. As DNA, the CDR3 is TGTGCCAGCAGTTTTACAACCGACAGGGAGTACTTC.

This chain links TRBV30 with TRBJ1-3; TRBD1 matches at 10 bases. CDR3 length: 14 residues. Germline trimming cut 7 bases from V and 2 bases from J; bases unmatched to any gene: 5. Germline V gene lookup returns CDR1 GTSNPN and CDR2 SVGIG (reference sequence). The CDR3 is CASPGQGTGNTIYF. CDR3 nucleotide sequence: TGTGCCTCACCGGGACAGGGGACTGGAAACACCATATATTTT.

This chain joins TRBV19 and TRBJ1-5, with 7 bases matching TRBD1. The CDR3 is 15 amino acids. With V trimmed by 5 bases and J by 7 bases, 11 bases remained unmatched. From germline, CDR1 is LNHDA and CDR2 SQIVND (reference sequence). The CDR3 coding sequence is TGTGCCAGTAGTTCCAGGGGGAATGGCAGGCAGCCCCAGCATTTT. It yields the protein CASSSRGNGRQPQHF.

The chain uses TRBV5-8 and TRBJ1-1, with unresolved D. The CDR3 has 14 residues. The ends were cut back, 4 bases at V and 6 bases at J, with 16 bases in the middle. Germline CDR1 is SGHTS and CDR2 is YDEGEE. CDR3 region: CASSGRGERAEAFF. The DNA of the CDR3 is TGTGCCAGCAGCGGACGCGGGGAGAGGGCTGAAGCTTTCTTT.

The gene calls are TRBV18 and TRBJ1-6; 7 bases agree with TRBD1. The length of the CDR3 is 15 residues. V gave up 5 bases and J gave up 5 bases; unmatched junction bases: 6. The germline gives CDR1 KGHSH, CDR2 LQKENI. Written as DNA, the CDR3 is TGTGCCAGCTCATCGAAGGGGGCCGATAATTCACCCCTCCACTTT. This gives the protein CASSSKGADNSPLHF.

DNA for the CDR3: TGTGCCACCGAGTCGGGGGAGTTTGAAAAACTGTTTTTT. It encodes CATESGEFEKLFF. This chain uses TRBV2 with TRBJ1-4; possible D gene TRBD1, 5 bases. From germline, CDR1 is SNHLY and CDR2 FYNNEI. The CDR3 is made up of 13 amino acids. V was clipped by 10 bases and J by 7 bases, with 16 bases between them. Variable domain in full (rest from reference TRBV2 and TRBJ1-4): EPEVTQTPSHQVTQMGQEVILRCVPISNHLYFYWYRQILGQKVEFLVSFYNNEISEKSEIFDDQFSVERPDGSNFTLKIRSTKLEDSAMYFCATESGEFEKLFFGSGTQLSVL.

In nucleotides, the CDR3 is TGTGCCATCAGCCAAGGGGGGGGCGCAAACTATGGCTACACCTTC. Its protein is CAISQGGGANYGYTF. The genes are TRBV10-3 and TRBJ1-2; D may be TRBD1 (6 bases). This CDR3 has 15 residues. The germline V and J ends were trimmed by 6 bases and 2 bases, with 16 bases remaining between them. Germline V lookup: CDR1 ENHRY, CDR2 SYGVKD.

In DNA form, the CDR3 reads TGTGCCAGCTCACCCTTCATGCAGGATATGAACACTGAAGCTTTCTTT. It encodes CASSPFMQDMNTEAFF. The chain uses TRBV18 and TRBJ1-1; D not certain. CDR3 length: 16 residues. Germline CDR1 reads KGHSH; CDR2 reads LQKENI. Trimming shortened V by 3 bases and J by 0 bases, and 14 bases separated the two germline ends.

The chain uses TRBV5-1 and TRBJ1-1; possibly TRBD1 for D (5 bases). This CDR3 is 15 amino acids long. In germline, CDR1 is SGHRS, CDR2 YFSETQ. V was cut by 1 base and J by 8 bases, with 18 bases left in between. CDR3 region: CASSLIPGREGEAFF. The DNA of the CDR3 is TGCGCCAGCAGCTTGATCCCAGGTCGGGAGGGGGAAGCTTTCTTT.

The V and J genes are TRBV7-6 and TRBJ2-5; possible D gene TRBD1, 6 bases. The CDR3 loop spans 16 amino acids. Germline values: CDR1 SGHVS, CDR2 FNYEAQ. V lost 6 bases, J lost 0 bases, and 17 bases lay in between. This CDR3 reads CASRRRQDVYQETQYF. The DNA of the CDR3 is TGTGCCAGCAGACGCCGACAGGACGTTTACCAAGAGACCCAGTACTTC.

The V and J genes are TRBV29-1 and TRBJ2-3; 10 nucleotides line up with TRBD1. The CDR3 runs 14 residues. From germline, CDR1 is SQVTM and CDR2 ANQGSEA. With V trimmed by 4 bases and J by 5 bases, 6 bases remained unmatched. CDR3 nucleotides: TGCAGCGTTGTGGGACAGGGGCTTGGAGATACGCAGTATTTT. It codes for CSVVGQGLGDTQYF.